The sequence of this T cell receptor (beta chain) was determined in a study of blood T cells in healthy people across ages. V shed 4 bases and J shed 3 bases, with 15 bases lying between them. Germline loops: CDR1 MNHEY, CDR2 SMNVEV (reference sequence). The CDR3 totals 15 residues. Study conclusions and caveats: Naive T cell percentage and TCR beta diversity correlated strongly. The study lacked donor CMV status, which possibly confounded expanded clonotype changes. Roughly linearly, TCR beta diversity per million T cells fell as age increased.

The authors ran a second PCR of about 6 to 11 cycles using a sample-barcoded 5' primer and a J-beta primer mix. Every cDNA molecule carried a tag from a template-switch adaptor bearing 12 random nucleotides. In TCRdb, the 5' RACE reads were re-called with MiXCR into one record per CDR3 protein. The table has approximately 680,000 distinct CDR3 sequences, 32% seen once. With regard to this clonotype: Its antigen remains unknown.

Sample: blood. J is TRBJ1-1 and V is TRBV27; D unclear. The receptor was derived from an elderly woman in good health. CDR3 in DNA: TGTGCCAGCAGTTGGACGGAGGACTTGGACACTGAAGCTTTCTTT. This translates into CASSWTEDLDTEAFF.